This T cell receptor beta chain was identified during a study of T cells in Graves' hyperthyroidism and ophthalmopathy (dated 2019 in TCRdb). Background for the entire study: Peripheral blood samples were taken at initial diagnosis, before any treatment was given. To identify distinguishing TCR V-J signatures, a discovery cohort of about 100 patients was used, comprising 43 with Graves' ophthalmopathy and 57 with stable Graves' hyperthyroidism. Prospective prediction of ophthalmopathy was tested in an independent validation cohort of 18 hyperthyroidism patients and around 16 patients who later progressed to ophthalmopathy. The approximately 90 discovery patients were divided at random into training and test sets in a 7:3 ratio. In addition, the study compared T-cell repertoires in thyroid tissue and in blood from five to seven Graves' hyperthyroidism patients. After sampling, hyperthyroidism patients received methimazole starting at 30 mg daily, and ophthalmopathy patients received high-dose intravenous methylprednisolone. According to the paper, TCR Vbeta CDR3 sequencing was carried out on roughly 130 peripheral blood samples, which came from fewer than 50 ophthalmopathy, 70 to 80 hyperthyroidism and roughly 17 progressor patients. Study-wide findings and limitations: In validation, the model predicted progression to ophthalmopathy a median of around 6.5 months before onset, with about 70% sensitivity and more than 72% specificity. Sample size was not statistically predetermined, and investigators were not blinded to group allocation. Most expanded thyroid clonotypes (frequency above 0.001) were also detected in blood, a finding suggesting that blood repertoires may reflect thyroid immune responses. A model built on a 13 V-J signature distinguished ophthalmopathy from stable hyperthyroidism, reaching 87.88% sensitivity and around 82% specificity in cross-validation and 80%/75% in testing.

Inclusive of the bounding cysteine and phenylalanine, the CDR3 is 16 residues long. CDR3 DNA only is kept here, 48 bases in frame from base 1. CDR1 and CDR2, per the germline V gene, are LGHNA and YSLEER. Germline trimming amounts to 1 base on V and 6 bases on J, with 7 as the count of junction bases outside the gene matches. Stable Graves' hyperthyroidism was defined as the absence of progression to ophthalmopathy over 18 months of follow-up. Hyperthyroidism patients were newly diagnosed, had a disease duration of under 2 months, and were aged 18 to 65 years. The study excluded patients with uncontrolled infections, other autoimmune diseases, pregnancy or lactation. Clinical symptoms, serum thyroxine and TRAb, thyroid ultrasound, and orbital computed tomography formed the basis for the diagnoses. PBMCs were separated from under 11 ml of fresh peripheral blood using Ficoll-Paque density gradient centrifugation. Total RNA was extracted using Trizol reagent, and RNA quality was assessed on an Agilent 2100 Bioanalyzer.

This clonotype came up many times. Its target antigen remains unknown. Within one base of it there is no much larger clone, and no base qualities were kept. The TCR beta CDR3 regions were amplified from RNA transcripts. For the first round of RT-PCR on the TCR CDR3, the HTBI primer set was used together with the Qiagen OneStep RT-PCR kit. Libraries were constructed in a second round of multiplex PCR, after which size selection and purification were carried out. Paired-end sequencing of the libraries was performed with 100 bp reads on an Illumina HiSeq2000. Turning to the authors' computational methods: SOAPnuke was used to process the raw data, with reads discarded if the reads contained adapters or uncalled bases, had a mean Phred below 15, or lacked an exact constant-primer or identifier match. COPE v1.2.5 was used to merge high-quality paired reads, and clonotypes were defined as unique nucleotide sequences. MiTCR v1.1 was used to align the clonotypes against IMGT TRBV, TRBD and TRBJ reference segments. The analysis was restricted to V-J combinations with a frequency above 0.0001, which together covered 99.2% of the repertoires. The TCS score was defined as F50 (clonal expansion) divided by E x V (chaos), with BLOSUM62-based TCRdist calculated between CDR3 peptides within each V-J. Welch's t-statistics and random forest reduced several hundred V-J features to 13, which were used in a naive Bayes classifier (R e1071). The raw public reads went through TCRdb reprocessing: fastp at Q25, MiXCR clone calling, in-frame beta chains kept. For every CDR3 protein sequence, its rows merge into one entry that carries the most common genes and DNA. The authors' filters were not applied to this entry. This sample lists about 560,000 distinct CDR3 sequences; 16% were detected once. Together, the top ten hold about 17% of the sample.

Recombination connected TRBV4-3 to TRBJ2-3, and 10 bases in between align with TRBD2. This clonotype originated in a woman aged 18-29 years with Graves' hyperthyroidism. Sequenced sample: blood. DNA sequence: TGCGCCAGCAGCCAAGGCCTAGCGGGGGCCGGGGATACGCAGTATTTT. Translation gives CASSQGLAGAGDTQYF.